This T cell receptor (beta chain) was documented in a study of CD8+ T cells in alopecia areata. Turning to the study itself: Dosing with tofacitinib proceeded for 6 to 18 months, followed by 6 months off drug.

This clone was picked up a small number of times. Antigen unknown. V was shortened by 1 base and J by 0 bases, with 9 bases between the two germline ends. CDR3 length equals 14 residues. Germline assignment: CDR1 GTSNPN and CDR2 SVGIG (reference sequence). The authors extracted RNA and reverse transcribed it into cDNA as the sequencing template. Using immunoSEQ multiplex PCR, the repertoire was profiled, and TCRdb retains in-frame clones only, with some absent. The table shows 150,000 or so clones, with 87% occurring only once. Whole-study results and caveats: Although TCR sharing was seen in mice, sharing across patients was less clear, possibly for HLA-related reasons. Normal scalp had lower clonality than lesional scalp, with alopecia totalis/universalis lesions showing this most strongly.

The receptor comes from a human donor with alopecia areata. The chain uses TRBV30 and TRBJ1-1; no clear D gene. The sequencing used CD8+ T cells sorted from blood, collected at week 0. CDR3 in amino acids: CAWSAETLNTEAFF. The CDR3 DNA reads TGTGCCTGGAGTGCCGAGACACTGAACACTGAAGCTTTCTTT.